Shown below are 3 T cell receptor beta chains from a single sample sequenced in a study of beta chain features in type 1 diabetes. Investigators reverse transcribed all isolated RNA, so they sequenced expressed TCRB transcripts. Assay used: immunoSEQ multiplex PCR; TCRdb lists only in-frame clones, some missing. Of 150,000 to 200,000 clones in the sample, about 9.8% are singletons; the top ten hold over 2%. Material: central memory CD4+ T cells from blood. The receptors derive from a woman aged 18-30 years in good health.

The chain combines TRBV19 with TRBJ2-6; D uncertain. The CDR3 contains 14 residues. From germline, CDR1 is LNHDA and CDR2 SQIVND (reference sequence). V dropped 8 bases and J dropped 0 bases, with 8 bases sitting between them. CDR3 nucleotide sequence: TGTGCCAGTTCATACTACTCTGGGGCCAACGTCCTGACTTTC. Protein sequence: CASSYYSGANVLTF.

This chain links TRBV28 with TRBJ1-1; tentatively, D is TRBD1 (6 bases). V was shortened by 6 bases and J by 5 bases, with 22 bases between the two germline ends. The CDR3 contains 16 residues. The germline gives CDR1 MDHEN, CDR2 SYDVKM. CDR3 nucleotides: TGTGCCAGCAGCCCTTGGGATTCCTGGGGGCGGACTGAAGCTTTCTTT. Amino acid sequence: CASSPWDSWGRTEAFF.

This clone has a handful of counts. The V call is TRBV5-4, the J call TRBJ1-1; D is perhaps TRBD1 (5 bases). There are 16 residues in the CDR3. CDR1 is SGHNT and CDR2 is YYREEE in the germline V gene (reference sequence). Between the trimmed V and J ends, which lost 0 bases and 0 bases, there was a span of 12 bases. This CDR3 is CASSLGAGNMNTEAFF. The CDR3 DNA follows: TGTGCCAGCAGCTTGGGGGCAGGGAATATGAACACTGAAGCTTTCTTT.